This entry lists 24 T cell receptor beta chains sequenced from one sample in a study of a mutant IDH1 vaccine in newly diagnosed glioma. Clones were sequenced by immunoSEQ multiplex PCR, and TCRdb holds only the in-frame ones, with some missing. The table includes around 67,000 clones, around 82% detected once. Time point: baseline, week 1 (first vaccination visit). The treatment denotes: pre-vaccination baseline after standard-of-care therapy. Here the sequenced sample was peripheral blood mononuclear cells (PBMCs), taken from a glioma patient treated with radiotherapy, temozolomide or both. These receptors came from a woman aged 18-29 years with glioma. Some clones in this sample may be carry-over from other donors' samples.

The chain links TRBV10-3 to TRBJ2-1; 8 bases fit TRBD2. CDR3 length equals 16 residues. CDR1 and CDR2 from the germline V gene are ENHRY and SYGVKD. Trimming took 6 bases from V and 0 from J; bases not matched to a gene: 7. CDR3 nucleotide sequence: TGTGCCATCAGGCAGCGGGGGCCGAGCTCCTACAATGAGCAGTTCTTC. Its protein is CAIRQRGPSSYNEQFF.

This chain links TRBV30 with TRBJ2-3, with D possibly TRBD2 on 6 matching bases. Germline V CDR1 and CDR2: GTSNPN, SVGIG (reference sequence). V was shortened by 0 bases and J by 2 bases, with 12 bases between the two germline ends. This CDR3 is built from 15 residues. The CDR3 sequence: CAWSVRRRDTDTQYF. The DNA for the CDR3 is TGTGCCTGGAGTGTACGAAGGCGGGACACAGATACGCAGTATTTT.

V and J are TRBV5-4 and TRBJ1-4, with 9 bases that match TRBD1. Germline trimming cut 3 bases from V and 8 bases from J; bases unmatched to any gene: 11. This CDR3 spans 16 amino acids. Germline V CDR1 and CDR2: SGHNT, YYREEE (reference sequence). The CDR3 spells CASSSPSGQGGEKLFF. In nucleotides, the CDR3 is TGTGCCAGCAGCTCCCCGTCGGGACAGGGCGGCGAAAAACTGTTTTTT.

The chain carries TRBV6-5 and TRBJ2-3; D possibly corresponds to TRBD2 (6 bases). Trimming removed 3 bases from V and 3 bases from J, with 13 bases in between. This CDR3 has 15 amino acids. Germline V gene sequence: CDR1 MNHEY, CDR2 SVGAGI. As DNA, the CDR3 is TGTGCCAGCAGTTATTGGCGGGGAGAAACAGATACGCAGTATTTT. The encoded protein is CASSYWRGETDTQYF.

The chain is built from TRBV27 and TRBJ1-2; weak D call: TRBD1 (6 bases). The CDR3 covers 14 residues. V shed 0 bases and J shed 5 bases, with 10 bases lying between them. Germline V gene sequence: CDR1 MNHEY, CDR2 SMNVEV (reference sequence). CDR3 amino acids: CASSLSDTGYGYTF. CDR3 in DNA: TGTGCCAGCAGTTTATCGGACACAGGGTATGGCTACACCTTC.

The V gene is TRBV4-1, the J gene TRBJ2-1; 10 bases agree with TRBD2. In germline, CDR1 is MGHRA, CDR2 YSYEKL. The CDR3 is 21 amino acids. After removal of 2 bases from V and 5 bases from J, the junction contained 21 bases not matched to a gene. In DNA, the CDR3 is TGCGCCAGCAGCCAATTGGGACTAGCGCGGCCCCACCGCATGAGTCACAATGAGCAGTTCTTC. It encodes CASSQLGLARPHRMSHNEQFF.

This clone was observed a single time. CDR3 protein: CASSLGSGSGQNTQYF. CDR3 bases: TGCGCCAGCAGCTTGGGGTCCGGCTCGGGGCAGAATACGCAGTATTTT. This chain joins TRBV5-1 and TRBJ2-3; D possibly matches TRBD1 or TRBD2 (5 bases each). This CDR3 has 16 residues. In germline, CDR1 is SGHRS, CDR2 YFSETQ. V was trimmed by 0 bases and J by 7 bases, leaving 18 bases between them.

This chain uses TRBV30 with TRBJ2-1; TRBD2 matches 14 bases. Trimming cost V 5 bases and J 5 bases; bases outside gene matches: 5. The CDR3 is 15 amino acids. CDR1 and CDR2 (germline): GTSNPN, SVGIG (reference sequence). DNA for the CDR3: TGTGCCTGGGAGGGACTAGCGGGGGCGAACAATGAGCAGTTCTTC. Protein product: CAWEGLAGANNEQFF.

The chain links TRBV7-2 to TRBJ2-1; D ambiguous. This CDR3 has 15 residues. Trimming shortened V by 4 bases and J by 5 bases, and 15 bases separated the two germline ends. Germline lookup yields CDR1 SGHTA and CDR2 FQGNSA. CDR3 sequence: CASSSSVGSNNEQFF. The CDR3, as DNA: TGTGCCAGCAGCTCCTCCGTGGGTAGCAACAATGAGCAGTTCTTC.

Concerning this clone itself: Mismatch with germline at one junction end may stem from a read error. The chain couples TRBV29-1 to TRBJ2-7, with 7 bases matching TRBD1. The CDR3 length is 13 residues. Per germline, CDR1 SQVTM and CDR2 ANQGSEA. The CDR3 loop reads CSVRDRVRYEQYF. The CDR3 DNA reads as TGTAGCGTCCGCGACAGGGTACGTTACGAGCAGTACTTC.

The table lists this clone with a count of one. The chain links TRBV10-3 to TRBJ2-7; TRBD1 aligns across 7 bases. Per germline, CDR1 ENHRY and CDR2 SYGVKD. Unmatched junction bases numbered 2, after V lost 6 bases and J lost 3 bases. The CDR3 loop spans 12 amino acids. This CDR3 is CAISGQDYEQYF. In DNA, the CDR3 is TGTGCCATCAGCGGACAGGACTACGAGCAGTACTTC.

V gene TRBV11-2 combines with J gene TRBJ2-1; unclear D gene. Trimming removed 5 bases at V and 6 bases at J, with 14 bases between. The germline V gene encodes CDR1 SGHAT and CDR2 FQNNGV. The CDR3 contains 14 residues. The CDR3 nucleotides are TGTGCCAGCAGCCAGAACGGGTTCGGCAATGAGCAGTTCTTC. Protein sequence: CASSQNGFGNEQFF.

The V call is TRBV6-1, the J call TRBJ1-5; D not certain. CDR1 is MNHNS and CDR2 is SASEGT in the germline V gene. This CDR3 comprises 13 residues. V shed 2 bases and J shed 0 bases, with 2 bases lying between them. This chain's CDR3 is CASSETSNQPQHF. The CDR3 DNA follows: TGTGCCAGCAGTGAAACTAGCAATCAGCCCCAGCATTTT.

The chain carries TRBV5-8 and TRBJ1-1; 7 nucleotides align to TRBD1. The germline CDR1 and CDR2 sequences are SGHTS and YDEGEE. This CDR3 spans 12 amino acids. V gave up 5 bases and J gave up 7 bases; unmatched junction bases: 5. CDR3 DNA sequence: TGTGCCAGCAGATCCGGGACAGATGAAGCTTTCTTT. It yields the protein CASRSGTDEAFF.

The chain carries TRBV6-1 and TRBJ1-2, with 7 positions matching TRBD1. The germline V gene has CDR1 MNHNS and CDR2 SASEGT. The CDR3 is 15 amino acids. Unmatched junction bases numbered 5, after V lost 3 bases and J lost 1 base. Written as DNA, the CDR3 is TGTGCCAGCAGTGAGCAAGGGGGCTTTAACTATGGCTACACCTTC. The encoded protein is CASSEQGGFNYGYTF.

This chain links TRBV9 with TRBJ1-3; unclear D gene. The CDR3 runs to 15 residues. V lost 0 bases and J lost 0, with 7 bases in between. Germline V CDR1 and CDR2: SGDLS, YYNGEE. The CDR3 reads CASSVEGSSGNTIYF. The DNA for the CDR3 is TGTGCCAGCAGCGTAGAAGGCAGCTCTGGAAACACCATATATTTT.

The V and J genes are TRBV7-9 and TRBJ2-6; D is unclear. Trimming left V 3 bases short and J 0 bases short, with 12 bases between. The CDR3 is 17 residues long. Germline CDR1 SEHNR, CDR2 FQNEAQ (reference sequence). This CDR3 reads CASSLGHGISGANVLTF. The CDR3 DNA reads TGTGCCAGCAGCTTGGGCCACGGAATCTCTGGGGCCAACGTCCTGACTTTC.

The rearrangement joins TRBV6-5 to TRBJ2-7, with TRBD2 identical over 10 bases. The CDR3 consists of 15 residues. Germline CDR1 and CDR2: MNHEY and SVGAGI. Trimming removed 0 bases from V and 3 bases from J; junction bases left unmatched: 2. The DNA of the CDR3 is TGTGCCAGCAGTTACTCTTCTAGCGGGGGCTACGAGCAGTACTTC. It is translated as CASSYSSSGGYEQYF.

The chain links TRBV20-1 to TRBJ2-1, with D tentatively TRBD1 (6 bases). The germline V gene encodes CDR1 DFQATT and CDR2 SNEGSKA (reference sequence). The CDR3 sequence is 11 residues long. V was pared by 7 bases and J by 8 bases, with 12 bases between. The chain's CDR3 is CSVAQGHEQFF. CDR3 in DNA: TGCAGTGTAGCACAGGGCCATGAGCAGTTCTTC.

CDR3 DNA: TGTGCCAGCAGCGTCGCCGGGACAGATTACGAGCAGTACTTC. Protein product: CASSVAGTDYEQYF. This chain uses TRBV9 with TRBJ2-7; 7 positions agree with TRBD1. Germline V gives CDR1 SGDLS, CDR2 YYNGEE. V trimming: 2 bases; J trimming: 4 bases; junction bases outside the gene matches: 6. The CDR3 covers 14 residues.

The rearrangement joins TRBV2 to TRBJ1-2; no firm D call. V shed 4 bases and J shed 0 bases, with 12 bases lying between them. Germline V CDR1 and CDR2: SNHLY, FYNNEI. The CDR3 covers 15 residues. Here the CDR3 reads CASSAGQISNYGYTF. DNA of the CDR3: TGTGCCAGCAGTGCGGGTCAGATATCTAACTATGGCTACACCTTC.

The genes are TRBV29-1 and TRBJ2-5; possibly TRBD1 for D (7 bases). The V gene's germline CDR1 is SQVTM and CDR2 ANQGSEA. V was pared by 6 bases and J by 5 bases, with 13 bases between. This CDR3 region has 12 residues. In DNA, the CDR3 is TGCAGCGTAGGGGGCCGGGGGGAGACCCAGTACTTC. It translates to CSVGGRGETQYF.

The chain combines TRBV29-1 with TRBJ2-3, with D unresolved. V was trimmed by 6 bases and J by 6 bases, leaving 7 bases between them. Germline V gives CDR1 SQVTM, CDR2 ANQGSEA. The CDR3 has 10 amino acids. CDR3 bases: TGCAGCGTCCTCGGGGATACGCAGTATTTT. This sequence encodes CSVLGDTQYF.

The rearrangement uses TRBV4-3 and TRBJ1-4, with no clear D. Trimming removed 0 bases from V and 3 bases from J, with 17 bases in between. Per germline, CDR1 LGHNA and CDR2 YSLEER. The CDR3 spans 18 residues. This chain's CDR3 is CASSQDLPGVSSNEKLFF. CDR3 DNA: TGCGCCAGCAGCCAAGACCTGCCAGGAGTTTCGTCTAATGAAAAACTGTTTTTT.